These 2 T cell receptor beta chains were sequenced from one sample in a study of blood T cell repertoires in COVID-19. The table came from immunoSEQ multiplex PCR; TCRdb's copy has only in-frame clones and leaves some out. Here the sample spans just over 250,000 clones, 88% being singletons. Sequenced input: peripheral blood. The origin of the receptors is a man aged 60 to 75 who had recovered from COVID-19.

The chain combines TRBV9 with TRBJ2-3; 8 bases are shared with TRBD1. This CDR3 has 16 residues. The germline V gene has CDR1 SGDLS and CDR2 YYNGEE. J was trimmed by 3 bases and V by 2 bases; bases with no gene match: 8. The CDR3 region is CASSVDAGQETDTQYF. The DNA for the CDR3 is TGTGCCAGCAGCGTTGACGCGGGACAGGAAACAGATACGCAGTATTTT.

The gene calls are TRBV11-2 and TRBJ2-1, with D tentatively TRBD1 (5 bases). CDR3 length: 15 residues. Germline lookup yields CDR1 SGHAT and CDR2 FQNNGV. V was shortened by 2 bases and J by 7 bases, with 15 bases between the two germline ends. The CDR3 nucleotides are TGTGCCAGCAGCTTAATTCGGTCAGGGTGGAATGAGCAGTTCTTC. Protein product: CASSLIRSGWNEQFF.